The 21 T cell receptor beta chains below were found in one sample sequenced in a study of spatial heterogeneity in lung cancer (dated by TCRdb to about 2019). Library generation was performed with 5' RACE. The reads were generated on a NextSeq 500. The public reads were reanalyzed by TCRdb: fastp trimming at Q25, MiXCR alignment, in-frame beta chains only. Identical CDR3 proteins give one entry, which carries the most common genes and DNA. The sample yields about 870 distinct CDR3 sequences; over 30% were counted once. The ten largest clones take up about 11% of the sample. In the paper's terms, the time point label means: sample taken at primary tumor resection. This sample comprised normal lung tissue next to the tumor, obtained at surgery. Receptors were obtained from a male donor with early-stage non-small cell lung cancer.

This chain joins TRBV7-7 and TRBJ2-1; a weak D match, TRBD2 (7 bases). The V gene's germline CDR1 is SSHAT and CDR2 FNYEAQ (reference sequence). V was clipped by 0 bases and J by 7 bases, with 16 bases between them. This CDR3 comprises 16 residues. The CDR3 region is CASSLAGGGPGNEQFF. The CDR3 DNA follows: TGTGCCAGCAGCTTAGCTGGCGGGGGCCCGGGGAATGAGCAGTTCTTC.

The chain is built from TRBV5-1 and TRBJ1-1; D is uncertain. Germline lookup yields CDR1 SGHRS and CDR2 YFSETQ. The germline V and J ends were trimmed by 1 base and 5 bases, with 9 bases remaining between them. The CDR3 contains 13 residues. The CDR3 DNA reads TGCGCCAGCAGCTTGATTGGTATGACTGAAGCTTTCTTT. Translation gives CASSLIGMTEAFF.

The gene calls are TRBV7-9 and TRBJ1-3; D may be TRBD1 (6 bases). CDR1 is SEHNR, CDR2 FQNEAQ, per germline (reference sequence). This CDR3 comprises 14 residues. The V gene lost 5 bases and the J gene lost 4 bases, with 12 bases spanning the gap. CDR3 loop: CASSQTDSGNTIYF. The CDR3 DNA reads as TGTGCCAGCAGCCAGACGGACAGCGGAAACACCATATATTTT.

The sample holds a few counts of this clonotype. J is TRBJ2-3 and V is TRBV20-1, with 8 bases aligning to TRBD2. The CDR3 is 15 amino acids. With 0 bases clipped from V and 4 bases from J, the junction kept 6 bases outside the gene matches. CDR1 DFQATT and CDR2 SNEGSKA come from the germline V gene (reference sequence). CDR3 DNA sequence: TGCAGTGCTAGAGATCACGGGGGGGCCCCAGATACGCAGTATTTT. Translated: CSARDHGGAPDTQYF.

This clonotype was counted a few times. The rearrangement uses TRBV7-2 and TRBJ2-3, with D perhaps TRBD2 (6 bases). Germline V CDR1 and CDR2: SGHTA, FQGNSA. Trimming left V 2 bases short and J 2 bases short, with 8 bases between. This CDR3 is built from 14 residues. For the CDR3, the DNA is TGTGCCAGCAGCTTACGGGACTCCACAGATACGCAGTATTTT. Amino acid sequence: CASSLRDSTDTQYF.

The chain carries TRBV28 and TRBJ2-3; 7 bases line up with TRBD2. With V trimmed by 3 bases and J by 5 bases, 11 bases remained unmatched. Germline V gene data show CDR1 as MDHEN and CDR2 as SYDVKM. This CDR3 is 16 amino acids long. The CDR3 reads CASSFLLRPSGDTQYF. DNA for the CDR3: TGTGCCAGCAGTTTCCTCCTCCGGCCTAGCGGAGATACGCAGTATTTT.

In its sample, this clonotype ranks as large (0.1 to 1%). The chain uses TRBV9 and TRBJ2-3, with no clear D. The CDR3 covers 12 residues. Trimming shortened V by 1 base and J by 4 bases, and 4 bases separated the two germline ends. The germline V gene has CDR1 SGDLS and CDR2 YYNGEE. The CDR3: CASSVLSDTQYF. The CDR3, as DNA: TGTGCCAGCAGCGTACTCTCAGATACGCAGTATTTT.

With respect to this clonotype: A single base separates this from a much larger clone, so it may be a read error. The rearrangement links TRBV12-3 or TRBV12-4 to TRBJ2-3, with 7 bases lining up with TRBD1. This CDR3 is 15 amino acids long. CDR3 DNA sequence: TGTGCCAGCAGTTCCAGACAGGGCCGCACAGATACGCAGAATTTT. Residues: CASSSRQGRTDTQNF.

This clonotype showed up just a few times. One junction end disagrees with the germline gene, perhaps due to a read error. The chain couples TRBV6-5 to TRBJ1-4, with a possible D match to TRBD1 (6 bases). This CDR3 is 13 amino acids long. Germline lookup yields CDR1 MNHEY and CDR2 SVGAGI. The CDR3 region has the DNA TGTGCCAGCACCCGGGGGCGGAATGAAAAACTTTTTTTT. Protein: CASTRGRNEKLFF.

By share of the sample, this clonotype is large. The V gene is TRBV7-8, the J gene TRBJ1-2; D is uncertain. The V gene's germline CDR1 is SGHVS and CDR2 FQNEAQ. Trimming cost V 0 bases and J 3 bases, with 14 bases left between them. The CDR3 has 16 amino acids. The CDR3 nucleotides read TGTGCCAGCAGCTTAGCTTCGGTTGCTATTTACTATGGCTACACCTTC. It encodes CASSLASVAIYYGYTF.

The chain uses TRBV2 and TRBJ2-7; TRBD2 aligns across 9 bases. The CDR3 consists of 15 residues. J gave up 2 bases and V 2 bases, and 4 bases lay outside the gene matches. Germline loops: CDR1 SNHLY, CDR2 FYNNEI. This chain's CDR3 is CASSEFGGGAYEQYF. In nucleotides, the CDR3 is TGTGCCAGCAGTGAATTCGGCGGGGGGGCCTACGAGCAGTACTTC. Drawing the rest from reference TRBV2 and TRBJ2-7, the complete variable domain is EPEVTQTPSHQVTQMGQEVILRCVPISNHLYFYWYRQILGQKVEFLVSFYNNEISEKSEIFDDQFSVERPDGSNFTLKIRSTKLEDSAMYFCASSEFGGGAYEQYFGPGTRLTVT.

The V and J genes are TRBV30 and TRBJ2-3; 8 bases map to TRBD2. The CDR3 runs to 15 residues. Trimming removed 1 base from V and 2 bases from J; junction bases left unmatched: 5. Germline values: CDR1 GTSNPN, CDR2 SVGIG (reference sequence). The CDR3 sequence: CAWSAGGGDTDTQYF. The CDR3 DNA reads as TGTGCCTGGAGTGCCGGGGGGGGAGACACAGATACGCAGTATTTT. Based on the CDR3 plus reference TRBV30 and TRBJ2-3, the full variable domain is SQTIHQWPATLVQPVGSPLSLECTVEGTSNPNLYWYRQAAGRGLQLLFYSVGIGQISSEVPQNLSASRPQDRQFILSSKKLLLSDSGFYLCAWSAGGGDTDTQYFGPGTRLTVL.

Relative to its sample, this clonotype is medium-sized. J is TRBJ2-5 and V is TRBV4-3; D is ambiguous. Germline lookup yields CDR1 LGHNA and CDR2 YSLEER. Trimming stripped 0 bases from V and 4 bases from J, with 6 bases between. The CDR3 loop spans 13 amino acids. CDR3 in amino acids: CASSQDDTETQYF. The CDR3 DNA follows: TGCGCCAGCAGCCAAGATGACACAGAGACCCAGTACTTC.

By share, this clonotype ranks as large. The chain joins TRBV4-1 to TRBJ2-3; either TRBD1 or TRBD2 may supply D (6 bases each). CDR1 is MGHRA, CDR2 YSYEKL, per germline. CDR3 length: 16 amino acids. V lost 2 bases to trimming and J lost 2 bases, with 14 bases between them. CDR3 amino acids: CASSQSGRGHTDTQYF. In nucleotides, the CDR3 is TGCGCCAGCAGCCAAAGTGGTCGGGGGCACACAGATACGCAGTATTTT.

V and J are TRBV3-1 and TRBJ2-3; D may be TRBD2 (6 bases). From germline, CDR1 is LGHDT and CDR2 YNNKEL (reference sequence). V lost 1 base, J lost 2 bases, and 7 bases lay in between. There are 14 residues in the CDR3. As DNA, the CDR3 is TGTGCCAGCAGCCAAGGCGGGGCCACAGATACGCAGTATTTT. This translates into CASSQGGATDTQYF.

This clonotype was seen a handful of times. The genes are TRBV27 and TRBJ2-3; 7 positions match TRBD2. V dropped 3 bases and J dropped 6; count of bases not matched to a gene: 3. There are 13 residues in the CDR3. Germline V gene data show CDR1 as MNHEY and CDR2 as SMNVEV (reference sequence). The CDR3 loop is CASSFSGGDTQYF. In DNA, the CDR3 is TGTGCCAGCAGTTTTTCCGGGGGGGATACGCAGTATTTT.

This clonotype is deemed large (0.1 to 1%). This chain uses TRBV12-3 or TRBV12-4 with TRBJ1-1; D not resolved. The CDR3 is made up of 14 amino acids. The V and J ends lost 1 base and 4 bases respectively, with 10 bases between them. The CDR3 DNA reads TGTGCCAGCAGTTTAGAAGGTACACTCACTGAAGCTTTCTTT. This sequence encodes CASSLEGTLTEAFF.

This clonotype is labeled as large. The V gene is TRBV29-1, the J gene TRBJ1-2; 9 bases align to TRBD1. CDR1 is SQVTM, CDR2 ANQGSEA, per germline. There are 13 residues in the CDR3. The junction had 5 bases not matched to a gene; V was cut back by 7 bases and J by 2 bases. The CDR3, as DNA: TGCAGCGCACGGACAGGGGCCAACTATGGCTACACCTTC. This codes for CSARTGANYGYTF.

V usage is TRBV3-1 and J usage is TRBJ2-7; D ambiguous. V was cut by 1 base and J by 3 bases, with 4 bases left in between. This CDR3 region has 12 residues. Germline lookup yields CDR1 LGHDT and CDR2 YNNKEL (reference sequence). Here the CDR3 DNA reads TGTGCCAGCAGCCAAGGGGACTACGAGCAGTACTTC. Translation: CASSQGDYEQYF.

This chain joins TRBV6-2 or TRBV6-3 and TRBJ2-3; D possibly corresponds to TRBD2 (6 bases). This CDR3 is built from 15 residues. Germline V gene sequence: CDR1 MNHEY, CDR2 SVGEGT. Trimming cost V 10 bases and J 6 bases, with 23 bases left between them. The CDR3 region is CATRSRAGPADTQYF. The DNA for the CDR3 is TGTGCCACCCGGTCAAGAGCGGGTCCCGCGGATACGCAGTATTTT.

This clonotype was seen a single time. This sequence joins TRBV20-1 and TRBJ1-2; 11 bases fit TRBD1. The CDR3 is made up of 13 amino acids. Germline CDR1 reads DFQATT; CDR2 reads SNEGSKA (reference sequence). The V gene end was trimmed by 5 bases and the J gene end by 7 bases; junction bases not matched to a gene: 6. The CDR3 here is CSASRTGGLGYTF. Here the CDR3 DNA reads TGCAGTGCTTCGCGGACAGGGGGCCTTGGCTACACCTTC.